The 20 T cell receptor beta chains in this list originate from one sample, sequenced in a study of blood T cell repertoires in COVID-19. Measured with immunoSEQ multiplex PCR; TCRdb has only the in-frame clones, and not every one. Of 410,000 or so clones listed, around nine tenths are singletons. The source material was peripheral blood. The source is a woman aged 40 to 55 with COVID-19, enrolled during active disease.

CDR3 sequence reads: CASSKAGQATHGYTF. Written as DNA, the CDR3 is TGTGCCAGCAGCAAAGCGGGACAAGCGACCCATGGCTACACCTTC. This chain joins TRBV21-1 and TRBJ1-2; no DNA check was done on the table's D call, TRBD1. TRBV21-1 has pseudogene status. The CDR3 runs 15 residues.

The chain carries TRBV18 and TRBJ1-1, with 7 nucleotides matching TRBD1. J lost 6 bases, V lost 4 bases, and 5 bases had no gene match. The CDR3 has 13 residues. The germline gives CDR1 KGHSH, CDR2 LQKENI. CDR3 DNA: TGTGCCAGCTCACAGGGGGCCGAAGCTGAAGCTTTCTTT. Translating it yields CASSQGAEAEAFF.

The chain joins TRBV7-2 to TRBJ2-7; the match to TRBD2 covers 10 bases. Unmatched junction bases numbered 18, after V lost 2 bases and J lost 5 bases. The CDR3 is 19 residues long. From germline, CDR1 is SGHTA and CDR2 FQGNSA. The CDR3 is CASSLRGASGSWFVDEQYF. In DNA, the CDR3 is TGTGCCAGCAGCTTAAGGGGGGCTAGCGGGAGTTGGTTTGTCGACGAGCAGTACTTC.

The J gene is TRBJ2-3, the V gene TRBV5-1, with 12 positions matching TRBD2. The CDR3 consists of 16 residues. Losses at the gene ends were 2 bases for V and 2 bases for J; bases not matched to a gene: 3. CDR1 SGHRS and CDR2 YFSETQ come from the germline V gene. CDR3 nucleotide sequence: TGCGCCAGCAGCTTAGGACTAGCGGGGCTCACAGATACGCAGTATTTT. This encodes CASSLGLAGLTDTQYF.

This clone was detected a few times. This chain joins TRBV7-9 and TRBJ2-7, with D possibly TRBD1 on 6 matching bases. The germline V gene encodes CDR1 SEHNR and CDR2 FQNEAQ (reference sequence). Trimming left V 5 bases short and J 2 bases short, with 16 bases between. The CDR3 totals 15 residues. The CDR3, as DNA: TGTGCCAGCAGCCCTCCAGACAAGGGGGCCTACGAGCAGTACTTC. Translation: CASSPPDKGAYEQYF.

This clone was seen only a few times. V usage is TRBV7-6 and J usage is TRBJ2-7, with a weak D call TRBD2 (6 bases). The CDR3 has 14 residues. Trimming took off 2 bases at V and 5 bases at J, with 13 bases between the two ends. Germline lookup yields CDR1 SGHVS and CDR2 FNYEAQ. CDR3 sequence reads: CASSLRVGGNEQYF. CDR3 DNA: TGTGCCAGCAGCTTACGGGTTGGAGGGAACGAGCAGTACTTC.

For the CDR3, the DNA is TGTGCCAGCAGTTTAGGTACGAGGTTCCCCCCCAATGGCTACACCTTC. This gives the protein CASSLGTRFPPNGYTF. V is TRBV28 and J is TRBJ1-2; D not resolved. Trimming stripped 2 bases from V and 6 bases from J, with 19 bases between. Germline lookup yields CDR1 MDHEN and CDR2 SYDVKM. The CDR3 runs 16 residues.

The chain carries TRBV7-9 and TRBJ1-2; TRBD1 might be the D (5 bases). Per germline, CDR1 SEHNR and CDR2 FQNEAQ (reference sequence). V was pared by 2 bases and J by 7 bases, with 17 bases between. The CDR3 length is 15 residues. CDR3 residues: CASSLLTGASGGYTF. The CDR3 DNA follows: TGTGCCAGCAGCTTACTAACAGGTGCTTCGGGTGGCTACACCTTC.

This sequence joins TRBV7-2 and TRBJ1-4; the D is unclear. Trimming took 7 bases from V and 11 from J, leaving 23 bases between them. Looked up from germline, CDR1 is SGHTA and CDR2 is FQGNSA. This CDR3 is built from 15 residues. CDR3 DNA sequence: TGTGCCAGCACCCCTGGGAGACAAACCAGGTGGAAACTGTTTTTT. Amino acid sequence: CASTPGRQTRWKLFF. The full variable domain, in which reference TRBV7-2 and TRBJ1-4 provide the parts outside the CDR3, is GAGVSQSPSNKVTEKGKDVELRCDPISGHTALYWYRQSLGQGLEFLIYFQGNSAPDKSGLPSDRFSAERTGGSVSTLTIQRTQQEDSAVYLCASTPGRQTRWKLFFGSGTQLSVL.

The chain recombines TRBV5-1 with TRBJ2-7, with TRBD2 as a possible D gene (6 bases). The V gene's germline CDR1 is SGHRS and CDR2 YFSETQ. V lost 0 bases and J lost 7, with 11 bases in between. This CDR3 comprises 13 residues. The CDR3 loop is CASSLALGGEQYF. The CDR3 DNA reads as TGCGCCAGCAGCTTGGCCCTAGGAGGGGAGCAGTACTTC.

The chain uses TRBV5-1 and TRBJ2-1; TRBD2 matches 12 bases. Germline V gene lookup returns CDR1 SGHRS and CDR2 YFSETQ. The CDR3 has 20 residues. The V gene end was trimmed by 2 bases and the J gene end by 0 bases; junction bases not matched to a gene: 12. CDR3: CASSFNRLAGAPSSYNEQFF. In DNA form, the CDR3 reads TGCGCCAGCAGCTTTAACCGACTAGCGGGGGCCCCTAGCTCCTACAATGAGCAGTTCTTC.

The gene calls are TRBV4-1 and TRBJ2-2; D gene unclear. Per the germline V gene, CDR1 is MGHRA and CDR2 is YSYEKL. The CDR3 length is 13 residues. Trimming pared 3 bases from V and 1 base from J, leaving 3 bases between. CDR3 coding DNA: TGCGCCAGCAGCCAGAGGAACACCGGGGAGCTGTTTTTT. As protein: CASSQRNTGELFF.

V is TRBV11-2 and J is TRBJ2-5; TRBD1 might be the D (5 bases). Germline CDR1 is SGHAT and CDR2 is FQNNGV. The CDR3 length is 15 residues. The V gene lost 3 bases and the J gene lost 2 bases, with 13 bases spanning the gap. CDR3 protein: CASSFLAREQETQYF. The CDR3 DNA reads TGTGCCAGCAGCTTTCTGGCCAGGGAACAAGAGACCCAGTACTTC.

This chain connects TRBV9 to TRBJ1-2; 8 bases align to TRBD1. CDR3 length: 18 amino acids. V dropped 4 bases and J dropped 4; count of bases not matched to a gene: 18. Looked up from germline, CDR1 is SGDLS and CDR2 is YYNGEE. The CDR3 DNA reads TGTGCCAGCAGCTCCACCGGGACAGGCGACTCTAGGGCCTATGGCTACACCTTC. Translated: CASSSTGTGDSRAYGYTF.

V usage is TRBV7-3 and J usage is TRBJ2-5, with a weak D call TRBD2 (6 bases). Germline V gene sequence: CDR1 SGHTA, CDR2 FQGTGA. This CDR3 region has 12 residues. The V end lost 2 bases, the J end lost 7 bases, and 8 bases lay between the germline ends. CDR3 sequence: CASSLLGGTQYF. In DNA form, the CDR3 reads TGTGCCAGCAGCTTACTGGGGGGGACCCAGTACTTC.

This sequence joins TRBV5-6 and TRBJ1-3; possible D gene TRBD1, 5 bases. This CDR3 region has 14 residues. The germline CDR1 and CDR2 sequences are SGHDT and YYEEEE. V was clipped by 1 base and J by 1 base, with 6 bases between them. CDR3: CASSLRGSGNTIYF. CDR3 nucleotides: TGTGCCAGCAGCTTGAGGGGATCTGGAAACACCATATATTTT. Full variable domain (outside the CDR3, taken from reference TRBV5-6 and TRBJ1-3): DAGVTQSPTHLIKTRGQQVTLRCSPKSGHDTVSWYQQALGQGPQFIFQYYEEEERQRGNFPDRFSGHQFPNYSSELNVNALLLGDSALYLCASSLRGSGNTIYFGEGSWLTVV.

The chain combines TRBV5-1 with TRBJ2-2; weak D call: TRBD1 (6 bases). V shed 0 bases and J shed 0 bases, with 12 bases lying between them. The length of the CDR3 is 17 residues. Per germline, CDR1 SGHRS and CDR2 YFSETQ. In DNA form, the CDR3 reads TGCGCCAGCAGCTTGGGGCCCCAGGGGACGAACACCGGGGAGCTGTTTTTT. Translation gives CASSLGPQGTNTGELFF.

This chain connects TRBV5-1 to TRBJ1-1; TRBD1 is a possible D gene (5 bases). Germline V lookup: CDR1 SGHRS, CDR2 YFSETQ. Trimming shortened V by 4 bases and J by 8 bases, and 18 bases separated the two germline ends. The CDR3 loop spans 14 amino acids. CDR3 in amino acids: CASSPLPGSEEAFF. CDR3 nucleotides: TGCGCCAGCAGCCCTCTCCCAGGGTCGGAAGAAGCTTTCTTT.

The chain links TRBV11-1 to TRBJ1-1; 7 bases are shared with TRBD1. The CDR3 extends over 14 amino acids. The junction had 8 bases not matched to a gene; V was cut back by 5 bases and J by 5 bases. The V gene's germline CDR1 is SGHAT and CDR2 FQDESV (reference sequence). CDR3 sequence (DNA): TGTGCCAGCAGCGGTCGACAGGGAAGGACTGAAGCTTTCTTT. This gives the protein CASSGRQGRTEAFF.

The chain has TRBV7-2 and TRBJ2-7; tentative D call: TRBD1 (6 bases). From germline, CDR1 is SGHTA and CDR2 FQGNSA. V was clipped by 5 bases and J by 6 bases, with 14 bases between them. The CDR3 has 13 residues. The CDR3 spells CASSTIQGTEQYF. The CDR3 DNA sequence: TGTGCCAGCAGCACCATTCAGGGGACCGAGCAGTACTTC.